The clone carrying this T cell receptor beta chain was recorded a few times. The sample belongs to a study of response to subunit inactivated influenza vaccine. Trimming at V came to 6 bases and at J to 3 bases, leaving 7 bases not matched to a gene. CDR1 DFQATT and CDR2 SNEGSKA come from the germline V gene (reference sequence). The CDR3 extends over 14 amino acids. From the RT-PCR reads, TCRdb called clonotypes with MiXCR, one entry per CDR3 protein. The sample gives a few hundred thousand distinct CDR3 sequences, 12% to 15% of which show up once; 11% is in the top ten. The sequences come from PBMCs from blood, collected approximately 13 days after vaccination. This chain connects TRBV20-1 to TRBJ2-1, with 8 bases that match TRBD1. The receptor's source is a man in his forties or fifties who received an inactivated influenza vaccine. The CDR3 DNA follows: TGCAGTGCGCAAACAGGGGGATTCTACAATGAGCAGTTCTTC. It yields the protein CSAQTGGFYNEQFF.